The 14 T cell receptor beta chains below all came from one sample that was sequenced in a study of T cells in tumors after PD-1 blockade. Profiling relied on immunoSEQ multiplex PCR, and the TCRdb table lists in-frame clones only, not all of them. The table lists about 16,000 clones, roughly four fifths of them singletons, with 22% in the top ten. The material was PBMCs, obtained after anti-PD-1 treatment. The origin of the receptors is a human donor with basal cell carcinoma.

There are a few counts of this clone. The chain has TRBV21-1 and TRBJ2-1; the D call TRBD1 from the table was never checked on the DNA. TRBV21-1 is a pseudogene locus. CDR3 size: 19 residues. For the CDR3, the DNA is TGTGCCAGCAGCAAAGCGGAACTTGGGGCGAGGAGCTCCTACAATGAGCAGTTCTTC. It translates to CASSKAELGARSSYNEQFF.

The chain is built from TRBV5-1 and TRBJ2-7, with 7 bases matching TRBD2. V shed 0 bases, J shed 2 bases, and the junction held 5 bases outside the gene matches. Germline V CDR1 and CDR2: SGHRS, YFSETQ. This CDR3 region has 15 residues. The CDR3: CASSLAGGGTYEQYF. The CDR3 DNA follows: TGCGCCAGCAGCTTGGCCGGGGGAGGGACCTACGAGCAGTACTTC.

The rearrangement uses TRBV6-5 and TRBJ2-5; D possibly matches TRBD1 or TRBD2 (6 bases each). The CDR3 has 15 residues. Germline V gene data show CDR1 as MNHEY and CDR2 as SVGAGI. V dropped 2 bases and J dropped 4 bases, with 14 bases sitting between them. This CDR3 reads CASSYDPGGGETQYF. CDR3 nucleotide sequence: TGTGCCAGCAGTTACGACCCCGGGGGCGGAGAGACCCAGTACTTC.

The V call is TRBV27, the J call TRBJ2-7; no reliable D call. This CDR3 has 13 residues. Germline loops: CDR1 MNHEY, CDR2 SMNVEV (reference sequence). The V gene lost 2 bases and the J gene lost 2 bases, with 7 bases spanning the gap. DNA for the CDR3: TGTGCCAGCAGTTTAGCCCAGGCCTACGAGCAGTACTTC. It is translated as CASSLAQAYEQYF.

This chain links TRBV4-1 with TRBJ1-2, with a weak D call TRBD1 (6 bases). Germline loops: CDR1 MGHRA, CDR2 YSYEKL. The CDR3 is 13 amino acids. Trimming pared 11 bases from V and 2 bases from J, leaving 15 bases between. The CDR3 nucleotides are TGCGCCTCCGCAGGGGTCGGGAACTATGGCTACACCTTC. This sequence encodes CASAGVGNYGYTF.

The chain combines TRBV5-1 with TRBJ1-2; 7 bases line up with TRBD1. CDR3 length: 15 amino acids. Germline loops: CDR1 SGHRS, CDR2 YFSETQ. V dropped 3 bases and J dropped 3; count of bases not matched to a gene: 8. The DNA for the CDR3 is TGCGCCAGCAGCTCGGACAGGTCAGGGGACTATGGCTACACCTTC. Translating gives CASSSDRSGDYGYTF.

The chain combines TRBV5-6 with TRBJ1-2; 8 bases agree with TRBD1. J lost 5 bases, V lost 0 bases, and 0 bases had no gene match. The CDR3 sequence is 13 residues long. The germline gives CDR1 SGHDT, CDR2 YYEEEE. As DNA, the CDR3 is TGTGCCAGCAGCTTGGGGACAGGGTATGGCTACACCTTC. It translates to CASSLGTGYGYTF.

This sequence joins TRBV4-1 and TRBJ1-6; 7 bases fit TRBD1. This CDR3 has 14 amino acids. Losses at the gene ends were 4 bases for V and 6 bases for J; bases not matched to a gene: 3. Germline V gives CDR1 MGHRA, CDR2 YSYEKL. CDR3 region: CASSRTGLNSPLHF. DNA of the CDR3: TGCGCCAGCAGCCGGACAGGCCTTAATTCACCCCTCCACTTT.

The rearrangement links TRBV7-9 to TRBJ1-2; 7 bases match TRBD1. CDR3 length equals 14 residues. The V gene's germline CDR1 is SEHNR and CDR2 FQNEAQ (reference sequence). Losses at the gene ends were 0 bases for V and 5 bases for J; bases not matched to a gene: 3. This chain's CDR3 is CASSLATGIYGYTF. As DNA, the CDR3 is TGTGCCAGCAGCTTAGCGACAGGGATTTATGGCTACACCTTC.

This chain connects TRBV27 to TRBJ2-3; D call uncertain. The CDR3 length is 11 residues. The V end was cut by 4 bases, the J end by 5 bases, with 4 bases between. Germline V gene sequence: CDR1 MNHEY, CDR2 SMNVEV (reference sequence). CDR3 protein: CASSSEDTQYF. CDR3 DNA sequence: TGTGCCAGCAGTTCCGAAGATACGCAGTATTTT.

The chain employs TRBV6-2 or TRBV6-3 and TRBJ2-1; perhaps TRBD2 as D (6 bases). Per germline, CDR1 MNHEY and CDR2 SVGEGT. V gave up 5 bases and J gave up 6 bases, with 26 bases separating them. The CDR3 extends over 18 amino acids. CDR3 DNA sequence: TGTGCCAGCAGTCCACGAGTGGAGGGGACTCGCTCCGTCAATGAGCAGTTCTTC. It codes for CASSPRVEGTRSVNEQFF.

The table lists this clone with a few counts. Other DNA sequences in the sample encode the same CDR3. This rearrangement joins TRBV3-1 (or the pseudogene TRBV3-2) to TRBJ2-5; 8 nucleotides agree with TRBD2. CDR3 size: 14 residues. J gave up 2 bases and V 1 base, and 0 bases lay outside the gene matches. The germline V gene encodes CDR1 LGHDT and CDR2 YNNKEL (reference sequence). In DNA, the CDR3 is TGTGCCAGCAGCCAAGCGGGGGGGCAAGAGACCCAGTACTTC. Translating gives CASSQAGGQETQYF.

CDR3 in DNA: TGTGCCAGCAGTCTCCTACAGGGCCTCACTAGGAATGAGCAGTTCTTC. This translates into CASSLLQGLTRNEQFF. The chain carries TRBV6-2 or TRBV6-3 and TRBJ2-1, with a weak D call TRBD1 (6 bases). From germline, CDR1 is MNHEY and CDR2 SVGEGT. The V and J ends lost 5 bases and 7 bases respectively, with 21 bases between them. CDR3 size: 16 residues.

The rearrangement uses TRBV5-1 and TRBJ2-7, with D uncertain. CDR1 SGHRS and CDR2 YFSETQ come from the germline V gene. This CDR3 comprises 11 residues. V lost 0 bases and J 4 bases, leaving 2 bases between the germline ends. CDR3 DNA: TGCGCCAGCAGCTTGGATTACGAGCAGTACTTC. Protein product: CASSLDYEQYF.